This is a list of T cell receptor beta chains from one sample in a study of CD8 T cells in Susac syndrome. TCRdb processed the immunoSEQ multiplex PCR reads anew with MiXCR; each CDR3 protein has one entry. The table has approximately 200,000 distinct CDR3 sequences, just under 95% seen once. Sequencing was performed on CD4+ T cells from PBMCs. The receptors were sampled from a human donor with multiple sclerosis. CDR3s include the opening cysteine and the closing phenylalanine or tryptophan. D genes are given only for firm matches. Expanded clones are given a class, and other clones once, few, many or no size at all.

v_gene	d_gene	len	j_gene	abundance	CDR3nt	CDR3aa
TRBV2	-	14	TRBJ1-2	-	TGTGCCAGCAGCCGGGAGGGGACCAACTATGGCTACACCTTC	CASSREGTNYGYTF
TRBV30	-	12	TRBJ2-1	-	TGTGCCGGACGCTGGGGGACTCCGTGGCAGTTCTTC	CAGRWGTPWQFF
TRBV5-6	-	13	TRBJ1-5	-	TGTGCCAGCAGCTTGGGCGTGGTTCAGCCCCAGCATTTT	CASSLGVVQPQHF
TRBV6-5	-	15	TRBJ2-6	-	TGTGCCAGCAGTTACGGTCTCCTTGGGGCCAACGTCCTGACTTTC	CASSYGLLGANVLTF
TRBV29-1	-	14	TRBJ2-7	-	TGCAGCGTTGAAGATACGACACAGGGAGTCGTGCAGTACTTC	CSVEDTTQGVVQYF
TRBV15	TRBD1	16	TRBJ2-5	once	TGTGCCACCAGCCCTCCCGGGACAGGGAGTAGGGAGACCCAGTACTTC	CATSPPGTGSRETQYF
TRBV6-4	-	14	TRBJ2-5	-	TGTGCCAGCAGCTCGGACGAGGGGGAAGAGACCCAGTACTTC	CASSSDEGEETQYF
TRBV20-1	-	13	TRBJ1-2	-	TGCAGTGCTAGAGATTATACGAGCTATGGCTACACCTTC	CSARDYTSYGYTF
TRBV30	-	17	TRBJ1-2	-	TGTGCCTGGAGTGAAGTCGAGGGAAAATGGGCTAACTATGGCTACACCTTC	CAWSEVEGKWANYGYTF
TRBV20-1	TRBD2	15	TRBJ2-3	-	TGCAGTGTCCTCGACTCGGCGGGGGGGCCAGATACGCAGTATTTT	CSVLDSAGGPDTQYF
TRBV29-1	TRBD1	14	TRBJ1-5	-	TGCAGCGTTGGACAGGGAGAGGGCAATCAGCCCCAGCATTTT	CSVGQGEGNQPQHF
TRBV30	-	15	TRBJ2-7	-	TGTGCCTGGAGTGTAAAGGGTAGGGTTAGGTACGAGCAGTACTTC	CAWSVKGRVRYEQYF
TRBV23-1	-	14	TRBJ1-5	-	TGCGCCAGCAGTCAATCAGGGGGTAGGCAGCCCCAGCATTTT	CASSQSGGRQPQHF
TRBV30	TRBD2	12	TRBJ2-3	-	TGTGCCTGGAATAGCGGGGCAGATACGCAGTATTTT	CAWNSGADTQYF
TRBV24-1	TRBD2	14	TRBJ2-1	-	TGTGCCACCAGTTCGACTAGCGGGGGAAATGAGCAGTTCTTC	CATSSTSGGNEQFF
TRBV6-1	-	13	TRBJ1-6	-	TGTGCCAGCAGTGAAGAAGCTGGACAATCCCTCCACTTT	CASSEEAGQSLHF
TRBV12-3/TRBV12-4	-	17	TRBJ2-2	-	TGTGCCAGCAGTTCCGTCTTCGGGACAACGAACACCGGGGAGCTGTTTTTT	CASSSVFGTTNTGELFF
TRBV20-1	-	11	TRBJ2-1	-	TGCAGTGCTGAAAGTTACAATGAGCAGTTCTTC	CSAESYNEQFF
TRBV9	TRBD2	15	TRBJ2-7	-	TGTGCCAGCAGCGTATCGGGGGGGGCAGGCTACGAGCAGTACTTC	CASSVSGGAGYEQYF
TRBV29-1	TRBD1	13	TRBJ1-1	-	TGCAGCTACTCCAGGGGGACGAACACTGAAGCTTTCTTT	CSYSRGTNTEAFF
TRBV29-1	-	16	TRBJ2-3	-	TGCAGCGTTCGTACCGGGACAACAACTAGCACAGATACGCAGTATTTT	CSVRTGTTTSTDTQYF
TRBV6-1	TRBD2	15	TRBJ2-3	-	TGTGCCAGCAGTGGCGGCGGGGGGGTCACAGATACGCAGTATTTT	CASSGGGGVTDTQYF